One and the same sample provided the 16 T cell receptor beta chains below, sequenced in a study of OX40 agonist ivuxolimab in advanced cancers. Method: immunoSEQ multiplex PCR; TCRdb's copy keeps in-frame clones and lacks some. In the table there are about 40,000 clones, about 88% of which are singletons. Sample: CD4+ or CD8+ T cells sorted from blood, taken in a trial of the OX40 agonist ivuxolimab. These TCRs come from an adult with an advanced solid tumor such as melanoma, head and neck, liver or kidney cancer.

The rearrangement joins TRBV9 to TRBJ2-5; D is ambiguous. The CDR3 has 13 amino acids. The germline V and J ends were trimmed by 0 bases and 3 bases, with 6 bases remaining between them. Per germline, CDR1 SGDLS and CDR2 YYNGEE. CDR3 region: CASSVGRKETQYF. CDR3 coding DNA: TGTGCCAGCAGCGTAGGGCGGAAAGAGACCCAGTACTTC. Supplemented by reference TRBV9 and TRBJ2-5, the full variable domain reads DSGVTQTPKHLITATGQRVTLRCSPRSGDLSVYWYQQSLDQGLQFLIQYYNGEERAKGNILERFSAQQFPDLHSELNLSSLELGDSALYFCASSVGRKETQYFGPGTRLLVL.

This chain connects TRBV7-9 to TRBJ2-7; TRBD1 aligns across 8 bases. The length of the CDR3 is 15 residues. Germline-derived CDR1 and CDR2 are SEHNR and FQNEAQ (reference sequence). V shed 5 bases and J 4 bases; nucleotides not matched to a gene: 10. The CDR3 region has the DNA TGTGCCAGCAGCCCCGGACAGGGCGTTGGTTACGAGCAGTACTTC. It specifies CASSPGQGVGYEQYF.

This rearrangement joins TRBV7-9 to TRBJ2-1; the match to TRBD1 covers 10 bases. The CDR3 has 18 residues. Trimming at V came to 6 bases and at J to 7 bases, leaving 18 bases not matched to a gene. Per germline, CDR1 SEHNR and CDR2 FQNEAQ (reference sequence). For the CDR3, the DNA is TGTGCCAGCAGTATGGGACAGGGGTCGAGGGGATTACGGAATGAGCAGTTCTTC. Residues: CASSMGQGSRGLRNEQFF.

The chain has TRBV9 and TRBJ1-2; 7 nucleotides align to TRBD1. Per germline, CDR1 SGDLS and CDR2 YYNGEE. V dropped 0 bases and J dropped 2; count of bases not matched to a gene: 1. The CDR3 contains 14 residues. The CDR3 DNA reads TGTGCCAGCAGCGTAGGACAGGGAAACTATGGCTACACCTTC. Its protein is CASSVGQGNYGYTF.

The chain uses TRBV29-1 and TRBJ2-1; the D is unclear. CDR1 SQVTM and CDR2 ANQGSEA come from the germline V gene. The CDR3 loop spans 11 amino acids. V lost 4 bases, J lost 9 bases, and 10 bases lay in between. The CDR3 DNA sequence: TGCAGCGTTGTTTGGCCCGGTGAGCAGTTCTTC. Its translation: CSVVWPGEQFF.

The J gene is TRBJ1-2, the V gene TRBV5-5, with TRBD1 matching over 9 bases. CDR3 length: 17 amino acids. In germline, CDR1 is SGHKS, CDR2 YYEKEE (reference sequence). The V and J ends lost 0 bases and 3 bases, in that order; junction bases with no gene match: 9. In nucleotides, the CDR3 is TGTGCCAGCAGCTTGGCGACAGGGGGTTGGTTGGACTATGGCTACACCTTC. It specifies CASSLATGGWLDYGYTF.

This clone was observed a single time. The chain joins TRBV5-5 to TRBJ1-2; D is unresolved. This CDR3 is built from 16 residues. The V gene lost 1 base and the J gene lost 6 bases, with 19 bases spanning the gap. Germline loops: CDR1 SGHKS, CDR2 YYEKEE (reference sequence). The DNA for the CDR3 is TGTGCCAGCAGCTTGCGATTTTCTGACAAGATGGATGGCTACACCTTC. Encoded protein: CASSLRFSDKMDGYTF.

The chain links TRBV19 to TRBJ1-1; no firm D call. Germline CDR1 reads LNHDA; CDR2 reads SQIVND (reference sequence). This CDR3 has 16 residues. V lost 0 bases, J lost 0 bases, and 11 bases lay in between. The CDR3 region is CASSIDRYFMNTEAFF. CDR3 coding DNA: TGTGCCAGTAGTATAGATCGTTACTTTATGAACACTGAAGCTTTCTTT.

CDR3 loop: CATSRDPSYNEQFF. The DNA of the CDR3 is TGTGCCACCAGCAGAGATCCAAGCTACAATGAGCAGTTCTTC. The chain carries TRBV15 and TRBJ2-1; D call uncertain. V was trimmed by 0 bases and J by 3 bases, leaving 6 bases between them. Per the germline V gene, CDR1 is LNHNV and CDR2 is YYDKDF (reference sequence). CDR3 size: 14 residues.

CDR3 sequence reads: CAWSLSYEQYF. The CDR3 bases are TGTGCCTGGAGTCTGTCTTACGAGCAGTACTTC. The chain employs TRBV30 and TRBJ2-7; D not resolved. The CDR3 extends over 11 amino acids. CDR1 and CDR2 (germline): GTSNPN, SVGIG (reference sequence). The V and J ends lost 2 bases and 4 bases respectively, with 6 bases between them.

The rearrangement joins TRBV6-1 to TRBJ1-5; 12 bases line up with TRBD1. Looked up from germline, CDR1 is MNHNS and CDR2 is SASEGT. The CDR3 totals 16 residues. Trimming at V came to 2 bases and at J to 8 bases, leaving 7 bases not matched to a gene. The CDR3 DNA is TGTGCCAGCAGTGAAAGGGGACAGGGGGCTAGCAAGCCCCAGCATTTT. Translated: CASSERGQGASKPQHF.

V usage is TRBV7-6 and J usage is TRBJ2-7, with D maybe TRBD1 (5 bases). Trimming stripped 5 bases from V and 0 bases from J, with 17 bases between. This CDR3 contains 16 residues. CDR1 and CDR2 from the germline V gene are SGHVS and FNYEAQ. The CDR3 spells CASSPGWIGASYEQYF. In DNA form, the CDR3 reads TGTGCCAGCAGCCCCGGGTGGATAGGGGCCTCCTACGAGCAGTACTTC.

The chain joins TRBV13 to TRBJ2-7, with 10 bases identical to TRBD2. CDR1 and CDR2 from the germline V gene are PRHDT and FYEKMQ (reference sequence). V lost 4 bases and J lost 5; bases outside the gene matches: 11. This CDR3 spans 16 amino acids. The CDR3 sequence is CASSSGLARWSHEQYF. The CDR3 nucleotides read TGTGCCAGCAGCTCGGGACTAGCGAGGTGGAGCCACGAGCAGTACTTC.

This chain connects TRBV4-1 to TRBJ2-1; D may be TRBD1 (5 bases). Germline values: CDR1 MGHRA, CDR2 YSYEKL. Trimming shortened V by 0 bases and J by 12 bases, and 15 bases separated the two germline ends. The CDR3 contains 14 residues. CDR3 amino acids: CASSQDFQETGQFF. The CDR3, as DNA: TGCGCCAGCAGCCAAGACTTCCAGGAAACAGGGCAGTTCTTC.

Written as DNA, the CDR3 is TGTGCCTGGATAGGGCGTTTGTACACTGAAGCTTTCTTT. It is translated as CAWIGRLYTEAFF. This chain joins TRBV30 and TRBJ1-1; D is ambiguous. CDR1 and CDR2 from the germline V gene are GTSNPN and SVGIG (reference sequence). The CDR3 is made up of 13 amino acids. Trimming took 4 bases from V and 3 from J, leaving 12 bases between them. The full variable domain, in which reference TRBV30 and TRBJ1-1 provide the parts outside the CDR3, is SQTIHQWPATLVQPVGSPLSLECTVEGTSNPNLYWYRQAAGRGLQLLFYSVGIGQISSEVPQNLSASRPQDRQFILSSKKLLLSDSGFYLCAWIGRLYTEAFFGQGTRLTVV.

The chain is built from TRBV13 and TRBJ1-1, with D unresolved. The CDR3 runs to 14 residues. V lost 4 bases, J lost 1 base, and 10 bases lay in between. Germline V lookup: CDR1 PRHDT, CDR2 FYEKMQ (reference sequence). The DNA for the CDR3 is TGTGCCAGCAGCTCAATTAGATCGAACACTGAAGCTTTCTTT. It specifies CASSSIRSNTEAFF.